The sequence of this T cell receptor (beta chain) was determined in a study of cytomegalovirus exposure and HLA in healthy donors. On the study more broadly: Earlier, 110 million or so unique TCR beta sequences were recovered from about 200 million T cells by an analysis. Study-level results: Analysis performed later found more than 15,000 TCR beta sequences associated with HLA alleles at 0.05 false discovery rate. A later analysis found common viral pathogens apparently linked to several of the most significant clusters. For most TCR beta V segments, an earlier analysis put the productive rate at about 87% or about 30% of the time.

This CDR3 is built from 16 residues. V lost 4 bases, J lost 1 base, and 1 base stayed unmatched. Germline assignment: CDR1 MNHNS and CDR2 SASEGT. It was with 60 Vbeta and 13 Jbeta primers that the PCR ran. Data came from immunoSEQ multiplex PCR; TCRdb stores just in-frame clones and leaves some out. This table has roughly 130,000 clones, about three quarters appearing once. This clone was seen a few times. The antigen remains undetermined. This chain uses TRBV6-1 with TRBJ2-3; 14 bases align to TRBD2. The sequenced sample was PBMCs. This receptor was taken from a woman in her sixties or seventies in good health and CMV-seropositive. The CDR3 region is CASSAGLAGGTDTQYF. DNA for the CDR3: TGTGCCAGCAGTGCGGGACTAGCGGGGGGCACAGATACGCAGTATTTT.